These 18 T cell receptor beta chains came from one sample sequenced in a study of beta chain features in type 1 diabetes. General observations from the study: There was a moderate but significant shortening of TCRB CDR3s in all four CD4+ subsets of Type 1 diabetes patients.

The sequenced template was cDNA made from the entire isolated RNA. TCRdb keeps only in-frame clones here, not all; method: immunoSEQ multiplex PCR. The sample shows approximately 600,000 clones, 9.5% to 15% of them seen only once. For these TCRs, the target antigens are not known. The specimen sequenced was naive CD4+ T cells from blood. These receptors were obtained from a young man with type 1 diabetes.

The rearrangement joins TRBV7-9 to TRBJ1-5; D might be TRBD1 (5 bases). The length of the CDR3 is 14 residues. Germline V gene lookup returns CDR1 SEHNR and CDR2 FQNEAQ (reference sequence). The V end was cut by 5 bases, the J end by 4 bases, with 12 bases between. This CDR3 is CASSIEGVNQPQHF. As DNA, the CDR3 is TGTGCCAGCAGCATCGAAGGGGTGAATCAGCCCCAGCATTTT.

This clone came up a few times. The DNA for the CDR3 is TGTGCCAGCTGCATCGGAGCAGTCCAAGAGACCCAGTACTTC. This encodes CASCIGAVQETQYF. This chain joins TRBV7-9 and TRBJ2-5; D unclear. Germline values: CDR1 SEHNR, CDR2 FQNEAQ (reference sequence). The CDR3 covers 14 residues. The V and J ends lost 8 bases and 1 base respectively, with 14 bases between them.

The CDR3, as DNA: TGTGCCAGCAGTGCCCAGGGTGACACCGGGGAGCTGTTTTTT. Its protein product is CASSAQGDTGELFF. The genes are TRBV2 and TRBJ2-2, with D maybe TRBD1 (5 bases). The germline V and J ends were trimmed by 4 bases and 3 bases, with 9 bases remaining between them. The CDR3 loop spans 14 amino acids. CDR1 is SNHLY, CDR2 FYNNEI, per germline.

The chain's CDR3 is CASSQKGQSPVFSYEQYF. CDR3 DNA sequence: TGTGCCAGCAGCCAAAAGGGACAGTCCCCAGTTTTTTCCTACGAGCAGTACTTC. This rearrangement joins TRBV27 to TRBJ2-7, with 7 bases lining up with TRBD1. Unmatched junction bases numbered 18, after V lost 6 bases and J lost 1 base. This CDR3 has 18 residues. Germline CDR1 reads MNHEY; CDR2 reads SMNVEV (reference sequence).

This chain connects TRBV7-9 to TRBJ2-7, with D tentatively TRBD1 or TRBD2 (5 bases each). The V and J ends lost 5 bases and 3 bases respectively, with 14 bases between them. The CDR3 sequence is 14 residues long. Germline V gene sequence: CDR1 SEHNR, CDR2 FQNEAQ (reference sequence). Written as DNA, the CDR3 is TGTGCCAGCAGCGCCACCGGGGCAGACTACGAGCAGTACTTC. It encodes CASSATGADYEQYF.

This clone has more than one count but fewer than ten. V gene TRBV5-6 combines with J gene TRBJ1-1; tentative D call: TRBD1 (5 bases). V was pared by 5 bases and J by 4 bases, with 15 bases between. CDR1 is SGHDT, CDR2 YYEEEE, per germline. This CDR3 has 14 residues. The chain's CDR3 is CASSREGTVTEAFF. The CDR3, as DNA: TGTGCCAGCAGTAGGGAGGGGACGGTCACTGAAGCTTTCTTT.

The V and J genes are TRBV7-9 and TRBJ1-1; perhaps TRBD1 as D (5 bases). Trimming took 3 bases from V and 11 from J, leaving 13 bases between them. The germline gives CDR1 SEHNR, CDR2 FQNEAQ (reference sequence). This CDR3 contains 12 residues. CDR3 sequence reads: CASSLEQAFAFF. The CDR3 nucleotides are TGTGCCAGCAGCTTGGAACAGGCGTTCGCTTTCTTT.

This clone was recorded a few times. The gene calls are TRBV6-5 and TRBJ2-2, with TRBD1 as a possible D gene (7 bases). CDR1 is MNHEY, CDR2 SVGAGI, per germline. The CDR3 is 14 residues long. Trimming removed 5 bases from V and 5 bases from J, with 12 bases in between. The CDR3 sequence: CASSAGQRTGELFF. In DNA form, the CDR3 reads TGTGCCAGCAGTGCGGGACAGAGAACCGGGGAGCTGTTTTTT.

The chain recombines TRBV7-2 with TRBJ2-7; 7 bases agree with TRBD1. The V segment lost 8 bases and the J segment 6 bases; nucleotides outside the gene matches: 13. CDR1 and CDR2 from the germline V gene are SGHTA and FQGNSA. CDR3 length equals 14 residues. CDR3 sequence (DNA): TGTGCCAGCGGCGCCGGGACAGCTCTTTCCGAGCAGTACTTC. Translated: CASGAGTALSEQYF.

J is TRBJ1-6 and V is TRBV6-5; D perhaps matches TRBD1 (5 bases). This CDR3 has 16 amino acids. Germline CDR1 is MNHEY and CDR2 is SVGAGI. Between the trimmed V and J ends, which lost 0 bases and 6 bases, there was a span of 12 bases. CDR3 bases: TGTGCCAGCAGTTACTCGGGGGGTGTGGGTAATTCACCCCTCCACTTT. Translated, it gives CASSYSGGVGNSPLHF.

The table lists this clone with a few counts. As DNA, the CDR3 is TGTGCCAGCTCACCACGGGGCGGCTCAAGCACAGATACGCAGTATTTT. It translates to CASSPRGGSSTDTQYF. This chain uses TRBV18 with TRBJ2-3; the D gene is possibly TRBD1 (5 bases). CDR3 length equals 16 residues. Germline V gene data show CDR1 as KGHSH and CDR2 as LQKENI. V was cut by 1 base and J by 0 bases, with 11 bases left in between. Filled out from reference TRBV18 and TRBJ2-3, the complete variable domain reads NAGVMQNPRHLVRRRGQEARLRCSPMKGHSHVYWYRQLPEEGLKFMVYLQKENIIDESGMPKERFSAEFPKEGPSILRIQQVVRGDSAAYFCASSPRGGSSTDTQYFGPGTRLTVL.

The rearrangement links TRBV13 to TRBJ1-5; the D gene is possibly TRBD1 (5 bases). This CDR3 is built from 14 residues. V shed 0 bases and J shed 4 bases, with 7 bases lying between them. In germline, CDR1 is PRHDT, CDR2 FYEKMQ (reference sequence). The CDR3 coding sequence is TGTGCCAGCAGCTTAGGGGGGGAGAATCAGCCCCAGCATTTT. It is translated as CASSLGGENQPQHF.

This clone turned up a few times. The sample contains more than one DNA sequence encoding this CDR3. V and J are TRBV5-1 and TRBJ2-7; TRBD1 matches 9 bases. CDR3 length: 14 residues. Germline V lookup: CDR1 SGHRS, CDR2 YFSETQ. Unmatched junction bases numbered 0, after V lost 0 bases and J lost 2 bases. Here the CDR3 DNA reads TGCGCCAGCAGCTTGGGACAGGGGGCCTACGAGCAGTACTTC. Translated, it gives CASSLGQGAYEQYF.

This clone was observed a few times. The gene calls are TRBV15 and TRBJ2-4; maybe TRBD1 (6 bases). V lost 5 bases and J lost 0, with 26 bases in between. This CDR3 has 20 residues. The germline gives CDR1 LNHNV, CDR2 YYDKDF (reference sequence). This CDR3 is CATSLIRTTGRNLAKNIQYF. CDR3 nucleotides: TGTGCCACCAGCCTGATCCGAACGACAGGTAGAAACCTAGCCAAAAACATTCAGTACTTC.

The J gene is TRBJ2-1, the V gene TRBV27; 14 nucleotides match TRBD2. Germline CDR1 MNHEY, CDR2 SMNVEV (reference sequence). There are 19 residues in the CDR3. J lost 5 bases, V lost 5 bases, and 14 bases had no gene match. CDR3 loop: CASSPPYSPGLAGDNEQFF. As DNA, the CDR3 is TGTGCCAGCAGTCCTCCCTACTCCCCGGGACTAGCGGGGGACAATGAGCAGTTCTTC.

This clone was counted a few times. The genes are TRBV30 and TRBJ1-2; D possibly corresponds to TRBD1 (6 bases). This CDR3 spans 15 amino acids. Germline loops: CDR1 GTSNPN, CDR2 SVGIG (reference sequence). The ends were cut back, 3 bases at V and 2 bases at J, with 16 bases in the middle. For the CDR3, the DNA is TGTGCCTGGAGGACAGGCATTAACTCCAACTATGGCTACACCTTC. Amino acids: CAWRTGINSNYGYTF.

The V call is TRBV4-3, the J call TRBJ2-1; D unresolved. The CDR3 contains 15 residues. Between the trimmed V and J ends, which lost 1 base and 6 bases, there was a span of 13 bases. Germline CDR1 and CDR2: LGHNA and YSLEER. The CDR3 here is CASSQASYPGNEQFF. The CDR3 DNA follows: TGCGCCAGCAGCCAAGCATCCTACCCGGGCAATGAGCAGTTCTTC.

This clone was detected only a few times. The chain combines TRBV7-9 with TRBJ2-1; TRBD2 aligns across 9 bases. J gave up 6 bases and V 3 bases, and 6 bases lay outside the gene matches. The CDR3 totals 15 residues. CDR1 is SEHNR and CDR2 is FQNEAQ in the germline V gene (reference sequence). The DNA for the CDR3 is TGTGCCAGCAGCTTGTTAAGCGGGGGGACCAATGAGCAGTTCTTC. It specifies CASSLLSGGTNEQFF.